These 21 T cell receptor beta chains originate from one sample sequenced in a study of cytotoxic CD8 clonotypes in ibrutinib-treated CLL. Libraries were prepared by immunoSEQ multiplex PCR; TCRdb keeps only in-frame clonotypes and omits some of them. The table shows nearly 25,000 clones, with about 69% occurring only once. Sequences were derived from PBMCs, sampled after 12 months of ibrutinib treatment. The receptors come from a human donor with chronic lymphocytic leukemia.

J is TRBJ2-1 and V is TRBV5-1; D gene ambiguous. In germline, CDR1 is SGHRS, CDR2 YFSETQ. CDR3 length: 15 amino acids. V gave up 0 bases and J gave up 4 bases, with 11 bases separating them. The CDR3 nucleotides are TGCGCCAGCAGCTTGGTCGGGCCAGGTTACAATGAGCAGTTCTTC. Its protein is CASSLVGPGYNEQFF.

The chain recombines TRBV2 with TRBJ1-3, with D perhaps matching TRBD1 (5 bases). Germline assignment: CDR1 SNHLY and CDR2 FYNNEI. Trimming stripped 0 bases from V and 0 bases from J, with 9 bases between. This CDR3 spans 16 amino acids. The CDR3 sequence is CASSEARGLSGNTIYF. DNA of the CDR3: TGTGCCAGCAGTGAAGCGCGGGGACTCTCTGGAAACACCATATATTTT.

This rearrangement joins TRBV9 to TRBJ1-1; D may be TRBD1 (5 bases). The CDR3 is made up of 15 amino acids. The V and J ends lost 3 bases and 1 base respectively, with 13 bases between them. CDR1 is SGDLS, CDR2 YYNGEE, per germline. CDR3 nucleotide sequence: TGTGCCAGCAGCGGGGCAAGGGGCCCGAACACTGAAGCTTTCTTT. It specifies CASSGARGPNTEAFF.

J is TRBJ2-1 and V is TRBV9, with D possibly TRBD2 on 6 matching bases. This CDR3 contains 16 residues. CDR1 and CDR2 (germline): SGDLS, YYNGEE. The germline V and J ends were trimmed by 0 bases and 10 bases, with 20 bases remaining between them. This chain's CDR3 is CASSVVGGFEPLEQFF. The DNA of the CDR3 is TGTGCCAGCAGCGTAGTGGGGGGTTTTGAGCCCCTGGAGCAGTTCTTC.

The V gene is TRBV7-2, the J gene TRBJ1-3; no clear D. CDR3 length equals 13 residues. CDR1 SGHTA and CDR2 FQGNSA come from the germline V gene. Trimming shortened V by 4 bases and J by 6 bases, and 10 bases separated the two germline ends. The CDR3 region is CASSSGLLNTIYF. CDR3 coding DNA: TGTGCCAGCAGCTCGGGGTTGTTAAACACCATATATTTT.

The chain couples TRBV2 to TRBJ1-1, with D possibly being TRBD1 (6 bases). The length of the CDR3 is 14 residues. From germline, CDR1 is SNHLY and CDR2 FYNNEI. The V end was cut by 3 bases, the J end by 5 bases, with 13 bases between. Here the CDR3 DNA reads TGTGCCAGCAGTGAGTTGGGGGCCCGAACTGAAGCTTTCTTT. It yields the protein CASSELGARTEAFF.

The chain employs TRBV6-5 and TRBJ2-7; the D gene could be TRBD1 or TRBD2 (5 bases each). The CDR3 runs 15 residues. V lost 2 bases, J lost 5 bases, and 16 bases lay in between. Looked up from germline, CDR1 is MNHEY and CDR2 is SVGAGI. Written as DNA, the CDR3 is TGTGCCAGCAGTTACGCACCGGGACGTAGACACGAGCAGTACTTC. As protein: CASSYAPGRRHEQYF.

This clone was seen only a few times. This chain uses TRBV2 with TRBJ2-5; the D gene is possibly TRBD1 (6 bases). The CDR3 extends over 16 amino acids. V was cut by 1 base and J by 7 bases, with 19 bases left in between. CDR1 is SNHLY, CDR2 FYNNEI, per germline. CDR3 nucleotide sequence: TGTGCCAGCAGTGAAGTTCCACTGGGGGCCTCGGGGACCCAGTACTTC. It codes for CASSEVPLGASGTQYF. Complete variable domain (other parts from reference TRBV2 and TRBJ2-5): EPEVTQTPSHQVTQMGQEVILRCVPISNHLYFYWYRQILGQKVEFLVSFYNNEISEKSEIFDDQFSVERPDGSNFTLKIRSTKLEDSAMYFCASSEVPLGASGTQYFGPGTRLLVL.

This clone was found a few times. V and J are TRBV7-8 and TRBJ2-1; weak D call: TRBD2 (6 bases). The CDR3 covers 16 residues. The V gene's germline CDR1 is SGHVS and CDR2 FQNEAQ. V lost 5 bases to trimming and J lost 4 bases, with 18 bases between them. The CDR3: CASSQTGGGWYNEQFF. For the CDR3, the DNA is TGTGCCAGCAGCCAAACCGGAGGAGGGTGGTACAATGAGCAGTTCTTC. The full variable domain, in which reference TRBV7-8 and TRBJ2-1 provide the parts outside the CDR3, is GAGVSQSPRYKVAKRGQDVALRCDPISGHVSLFWYQQALGQGPEFLTYFQNEAQLDKSGLPSDRFFAERPEGSVSTLKIQRTQQEDSAVYLCASSQTGGGWYNEQFFGPGTRLTVL.

The chain combines TRBV18 with TRBJ2-4, with 7 bases that match TRBD2. CDR3 size: 14 residues. Germline V gene sequence: CDR1 KGHSH, CDR2 LQKENI. V was clipped by 7 bases and J by 11 bases; unmatched bases: 14. The DNA of the CDR3 is TGTGCCAGCTTCAAGCAGTCCGACAGCGGGGTTCAGTACTTC. It specifies CASFKQSDSGVQYF.

The chain is built from TRBV5-1 and TRBJ2-1, with a possible D match to TRBD2 (7 bases). The CDR3 has 16 residues. Per the germline V gene, CDR1 is SGHRS and CDR2 is YFSETQ. V was pared by 0 bases and J by 8 bases, with 18 bases between. CDR3 sequence reads: CASSLESRRGRDEQFF. The CDR3 DNA follows: TGCGCCAGCAGCTTGGAATCGCGGCGGGGGCGGGATGAGCAGTTCTTC.

V gene TRBV9 combines with J gene TRBJ2-1; TRBD1 agrees at 9 bases. V shed 0 bases and J 2 bases; nucleotides not matched to a gene: 3. CDR1 SGDLS and CDR2 YYNGEE come from the germline V gene. The CDR3 is 16 amino acids. As DNA, the CDR3 is TGTGCCAGCAGCGTAGGAGGGACAGGGACCTACAATGAGCAGTTCTTC. This encodes CASSVGGTGTYNEQFF.

The chain recombines TRBV28 with TRBJ2-7; 8 bases align to TRBD1. The CDR3 is made up of 17 amino acids. Germline assignment: CDR1 MDHEN and CDR2 SYDVKM. V lost 5 bases and J lost 1; bases outside the gene matches: 13. This chain's CDR3 is CASSPHRGALESYEQYF. CDR3 DNA sequence: TGTGCCAGCAGTCCACACAGGGGGGCCTTAGAGTCCTACGAGCAGTACTTC. Full variable domain (remainder filled in from reference TRBV28 and TRBJ2-7): DVKVTQSSRYLVKRTGEKVFLECVQDMDHENMFWYRQDPGLGLRLIYFSYDVKMKEKGDIPEGYSVSREKKERFSLILESASTNQTSMYLCASSPHRGALESYEQYFGPGTRLTVT.

The CDR3 nucleotides are TGTGCCAGCAGCCCGGATTACAATGAGCAGTTCTTC. It is translated as CASSPDYNEQFF. V is TRBV6-1 and J is TRBJ2-1; no reliable D call. The CDR3 has 12 amino acids. V dropped 6 bases and J dropped 4 bases, with 7 bases sitting between them. Germline CDR1 reads MNHNS; CDR2 reads SASEGT.

This rearrangement joins TRBV29-1 to TRBJ1-4; D gene ambiguous. The CDR3 has 15 residues. Germline V CDR1 and CDR2: SQVTM, ANQGSEA. V lost 4 bases, J lost 3 bases, and 15 bases lay in between. In nucleotides, the CDR3 is TGCAGCGTTGGAAGCGGGTGGTCGGCTAATGAAAAACTGTTTTTT. The encoded protein is CSVGSGWSANEKLFF.

J is TRBJ1-4 and V is TRBV15, with D tentatively TRBD1 (5 bases). The ends were cut back, 6 bases at V and 0 bases at J, with 14 bases in the middle. Germline values: CDR1 LNHNV, CDR2 YYDKDF (reference sequence). The CDR3 spans 16 residues. The CDR3 sequence is CATSLRGIATNEKLFF. CDR3 bases: TGTGCCACCAGTCTTAGGGGTATTGCAACTAATGAAAAACTGTTTTTT.

The rearrangement uses TRBV2 and TRBJ1-1; D possibly corresponds to TRBD1 (6 bases). The CDR3 is 13 amino acids. Trimming stripped 6 bases from V and 0 bases from J, with 8 bases between. CDR1 and CDR2 from the germline V gene are SNHLY and FYNNEI. The CDR3 here is CASSGQLNTEAFF. The DNA of the CDR3 is TGTGCCAGCAGCGGACAGCTGAACACTGAAGCTTTCTTT. Looking up the rest from reference TRBV2 and TRBJ1-1 gives the full variable domain: EPEVTQTPSHQVTQMGQEVILRCVPISNHLYFYWYRQILGQKVEFLVSFYNNEISEKSEIFDDQFSVERPDGSNFTLKIRSTKLEDSAMYFCASSGQLNTEAFFGQGTRLTVV.

This clone qualifies as medium-sized. This chain connects TRBV19 to TRBJ1-4; a weak D match, TRBD1 (5 bases). CDR3 size: 14 residues. Germline V gives CDR1 LNHDA, CDR2 SQIVND (reference sequence). Trimming cost V 3 bases and J 6 bases, with 11 bases left between them. The CDR3 sequence: CASSIFGGDEKLFF. The CDR3 nucleotides read TGTGCCAGTAGTATCTTCGGGGGAGATGAAAAACTGTTTTTT.

This chain links TRBV29-1 with TRBJ1-6, with D tentatively TRBD1 (5 bases). This CDR3 has 13 residues. Germline loops: CDR1 SQVTM, CDR2 ANQGSEA. With 3 bases removed from V and 8 bases from J, the gap between germline ends came to 11 bases. The CDR3 protein is CSVEEGRDSPLHF. DNA of the CDR3: TGCAGCGTTGAGGAGGGGCGAGATTCACCCCTCCACTTT.

V usage is TRBV30 and J usage is TRBJ1-6; 11 positions agree with TRBD1. CDR1 and CDR2 from the germline V gene are GTSNPN and SVGIG (reference sequence). Trimming at V came to 1 base and at J to 10 bases, leaving 6 bases not matched to a gene. The CDR3 runs 15 residues. The CDR3 coding sequence is TGTGCCTGGAGTGGAACGGGACAGGGGGGCTCACCCCTCCACTTT. Translated, it gives CAWSGTGQGGSPLHF.

The chain combines TRBV28 with TRBJ1-5, with 8 bases fitting TRBD1. Germline-derived CDR1 and CDR2 are MDHEN and SYDVKM. The CDR3 has 17 amino acids. V dropped 7 bases and J dropped 0; count of bases not matched to a gene: 11. CDR3 nucleotide sequence: TGTGCCAGCACCTACGCGGGACAGGCCCATAGCAATCAGCCCCAGCATTTT. Translation gives CASTYAGQAHSNQPQHF.